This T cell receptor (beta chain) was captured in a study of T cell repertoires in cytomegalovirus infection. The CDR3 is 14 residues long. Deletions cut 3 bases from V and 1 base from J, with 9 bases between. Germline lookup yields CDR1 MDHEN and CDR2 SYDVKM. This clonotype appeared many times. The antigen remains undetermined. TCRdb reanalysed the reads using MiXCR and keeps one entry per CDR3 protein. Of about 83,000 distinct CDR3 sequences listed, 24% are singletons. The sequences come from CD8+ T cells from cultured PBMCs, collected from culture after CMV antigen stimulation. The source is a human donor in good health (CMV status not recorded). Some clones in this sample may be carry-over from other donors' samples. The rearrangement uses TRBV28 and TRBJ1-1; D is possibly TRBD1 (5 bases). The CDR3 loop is CASSFFGGNTEAFF. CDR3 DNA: TGTGCCAGCAGTTTCTTTGGGGGGAACACTGAAGCTTTCTTT. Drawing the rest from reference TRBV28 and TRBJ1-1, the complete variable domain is DVKVTQSSRYLVKRTGEKVFLECVQDMDHENMFWYRQDPGLGLRLIYFSYDVKMKEKGDIPEGYSVSREKKERFSLILESASTNQTSMYLCASSFFGGNTEAFFGQGTRLTVV.